Below, 10 T cell receptor beta chains from the same sample are listed, as sequenced in a study of Graves' ophthalmopathy and Graves' hyperthyroidism. Using RNA transcripts, the TCR beta CDR3 regions were amplified. Amplification began with first-round RT-PCR using HTBI primers, then second-round multiplex PCR was performed. In TCRdb, the multiplex PCR reads were re-called with MiXCR into one record per CDR3 protein. The profile shows over a million distinct CDR3 sequences, less than 45% of them singletons. Sequencing used peripheral blood or thyroid tissue (not recorded which). The receptors originated from an adult man with Graves' hyperthyroidism.

This clonotype has at least ten counts. The chain employs TRBV10-3 and TRBJ2-7, with D possibly matching TRBD1 (6 bases). Germline CDR1 is ENHRY and CDR2 is SYGVKD. The CDR3 has 14 amino acids. The ends were cut back, 9 bases at V and 4 bases at J, with 19 bases in the middle. CDR3 in amino acids: CAIQSRDKSYEQYF. CDR3 in DNA: TGTGCCATACAAAGCCGGGACAAATCTTACGAGCAGTACTTC.

This chain joins TRBV20-1 and TRBJ2-7, with TRBD1 as a possible D gene (6 bases). The CDR3 is 14 amino acids. Deletions cut 0 bases from V and 6 bases from J, with 15 bases between. CDR1 and CDR2 (germline): DFQATT, SNEGSKA (reference sequence). DNA for the CDR3: TGCAGTGCTAGAGATACAGGGATGTCGCTCGAGCAGTACTTC. This encodes CSARDTGMSLEQYF.

The gene calls are TRBV14 and TRBJ1-2; no firm D call. The CDR3 length is 13 residues. The germline CDR1 and CDR2 sequences are SGHDN and FVKESK. V lost 4 bases, J lost 8 bases, and 14 bases lay in between. DNA for the CDR3: TGTGCCAGCAGCCGCGCATTGTTGGGAGGCTACACCTTC. Protein sequence: CASSRALLGGYTF.

The chain uses TRBV14 and TRBJ2-7; D is undetermined. V was pared by 0 bases and J by 5 bases, with 5 bases between. The length of the CDR3 is 12 residues. Germline V gene sequence: CDR1 SGHDN, CDR2 FVKESK. The CDR3 region has the DNA TGTGCCAGCAGCCAAGAATCCCACGAGCAGTACTTC. Encoded protein: CASSQESHEQYF. The complete variable domain, with remaining parts taken from reference TRBV14 and TRBJ2-7, reads EAGVTQFPSHSVIEKGQTVTLRCDPISGHDNLYWYRRVMGKEIKFLLHFVKESKQDESGMPNNRFLAERTGGTYSTLKVQPAELEDSGVYFCASSQESHEQYFGPGTRLTVT.

This clonotype was counted a few times. This sequence joins TRBV11-3 and TRBJ2-2; D is perhaps TRBD1 or TRBD2 (5 bases each). V lost 5 bases and J 0 bases, leaving 13 bases between the germline ends. The CDR3 length is 16 residues. CDR1 SGHNT and CDR2 YENEEA come from the germline V gene. The chain's CDR3 is CASSPRGGANTGELFF. The CDR3 DNA reads TGTGCCAGCAGCCCCCGGGGCGGAGCGAACACCGGGGAGCTGTTTTTT.

Ten or more counts support this clonotype. The chain employs TRBV2 and TRBJ2-5; D tentatively reads TRBD1 or TRBD2 (5 bases each). Trimming cost V 5 bases and J 4 bases, with 8 bases left between them. This CDR3 comprises 12 residues. Germline V CDR1 and CDR2: SNHLY, FYNNEI. CDR3 amino acids: CASSRGRETQYF. The CDR3 nucleotides read TGTGCCAGCAGTAGGGGACGAGAGACCCAGTACTTC.

There are a few counts of this clonotype. The genes are TRBV6-5 and TRBJ1-3; no definite D call. This CDR3 has 16 amino acids. Germline values: CDR1 MNHEY, CDR2 SVGAGI. V was shortened by 7 bases and J by 0 bases, with 16 bases between the two germline ends. The CDR3 DNA sequence: TGTGCCAGCACCTTGGACGGATCCAACTCTGGAAACACCATATATTTT. Translation: CASTLDGSNSGNTIYF.

This clonotype has a count of ten or more. The V gene is TRBV9, the J gene TRBJ2-7, with 7 bases that match TRBD2. Germline V gene sequence: CDR1 SGDLS, CDR2 YYNGEE. This CDR3 is 15 amino acids long. V gave up 3 bases and J gave up 3 bases; unmatched junction bases: 9. This chain's CDR3 is CASSGSGASFYEQYF. The CDR3 region has the DNA TGTGCCAGCAGCGGGAGCGGGGCGTCTTTCTACGAGCAGTACTTC.

The chain uses TRBV6-6 and TRBJ1-1; perhaps TRBD1 as D (5 bases). The germline V and J ends were trimmed by 6 bases and 1 base, with 15 bases remaining between them. This CDR3 contains 15 residues. CDR1 is MNHNY, CDR2 SVGAGI, per germline (reference sequence). The CDR3 DNA is TGTGCCAGCAGCCTTTCGACCGGGGGGAACACTGAAGCTTTCTTT. Its protein is CASSLSTGGNTEAFF.

This clonotype was counted only a few times. The V gene is TRBV9, the J gene TRBJ2-3, with 9 bases aligning to TRBD2. Looked up from germline, CDR1 is SGDLS and CDR2 is YYNGEE. The length of the CDR3 is 16 residues. The junction had 7 bases not matched to a gene; V was cut back by 0 bases and J by 5 bases. For the CDR3, the DNA is TGTGCCAGCAGCGTAGAAGGCGGGGGGGAAGGAGATACGCAGTATTTT. Translation: CASSVEGGGEGDTQYF.